This T cell receptor (beta chain) was retrieved from a study of CD49a tissue-resident CD8 T cells in human skin (dated by TCRdb to the late 2010s). At the level of the whole study: Subsets of tissue-resident memory CD8+ T cells in human skin, defined by their expression of CD49a, CD69 and CD103, were what the study examined.

This clone showed up just once. The target of this receptor is not known. Within one base of it there is no much larger clone, and no base qualities were kept. The cysteine opens and the phenylalanine closes a CDR3 of 15 amino acids. The kept DNA is CDR3 alone, 45 bases in frame from the first base. The germline V gene specifies MNHNS as CDR1 and SASEGT as CDR2. The junction shows trimming of 1 base on V and 4 bases on J, and the gene matches do not reach 3 bases of it. Library method: the immunoSEQ multiplex PCR assay. The paper's processing steps were these. TCR V beta family usage frequencies were compared across the sorted blood, dermal and epidermal CD8+ T cell populations. Drawn from immuneACCESS, this table holds only the in-frame rearrangements with V and J called that TCRdb kept. Clones are partly lost; checked studies trace under half to an unresolved V gene and leave the rest unexplained. Clonal size and the V and J genes are those of that table, whereas D and trimming came from the DNA. The sample includes over 750 clones, with roughly 70% observed a single time. The ten most abundant clones make up 13% of the sample.

For about 5 healthy donors, sorted CD8+ T cells taken from blood, dermis and epidermis had their TCR beta CDR3 regions analysed. All TCR-sequenced donors were healthy individuals, and each provided both blood and skin samples. Before TCR beta sequencing, CD8+ T cell populations were isolated by sorting. This clonotype was obtained from a human donor in good health. The sample comprised CLA- CD8+ effector memory T cells sorted from blood. The chain was built from TRBV6-1 and TRBJ1-1; 10 middle bases align to TRBD1. The CDR3 loop reads CASSEGTGGFTEAFF. The DNA reads as follows: TGTGCCAGCAGTGAAGGGACAGGGGGATTCACTGAAGCTTTCTTT.